These 30 T cell receptor beta chains came from one sample sequenced in a study of lymphopenia after photon versus proton radiotherapy. Clones were read by immunoSEQ multiplex PCR, and TCRdb kept only the in-frame ones, dropping some. Counted here are some 27,000 clones, around nine tenths occurring once; the ten biggest clones make up around 47%. The sample in question was peripheral blood, obtained from a patient treated with proton-based radiotherapy. The receptor source for this set is a woman between 55 and 75 years old with cholangiocarcinoma. Some clones in this sample may be carry-over from other donors' samples.

The gene calls are TRBV6-5 and TRBJ2-5; 10 bases map to TRBD2. Germline lookup yields CDR1 MNHEY and CDR2 SVGAGI. This CDR3 comprises 16 residues. The junction had 10 bases not matched to a gene; V was cut back by 2 bases and J by 7 bases. The CDR3 DNA reads as TGTGCCAGCAGTTACGGTACTAGCGGGGTGTTGGGGACCCAGTACTTC. Translating gives CASSYGTSGVLGTQYF.

V and J are TRBV2 and TRBJ1-1, with 10 bases matching TRBD1. CDR3 size: 14 residues. The germline V gene encodes CDR1 SNHLY and CDR2 FYNNEI. Trimming removed 6 bases from V and 6 bases from J; junction bases left unmatched: 7. The CDR3 bases are TGTGCCAGCAGCCGACAGGGGGCCGGGTCTGAAGCTTTCTTT. Its translation: CASSRQGAGSEAFF. The variable domain in full, completed from reference TRBV2 and TRBJ1-1, reads EPEVTQTPSHQVTQMGQEVILRCVPISNHLYFYWYRQILGQKVEFLVSFYNNEISEKSEIFDDQFSVERPDGSNFTLKIRSTKLEDSAMYFCASSRQGAGSEAFFGQGTRLTVV.

V and J are TRBV18 and TRBJ2-7, with D possibly matching TRBD1 (6 bases). Germline lookup yields CDR1 KGHSH and CDR2 LQKENI. The ends were cut back, 6 bases at V and 0 bases at J, with 15 bases in the middle. The CDR3 sequence is 15 residues long. The CDR3 DNA is TGTGCCAGCTCCCAGGGGAGCTCATTCTCCTACGAGCAGTACTTC. As protein: CASSQGSSFSYEQYF.

This chain joins TRBV27 and TRBJ2-1; 11 bases fit TRBD1. Germline lookup yields CDR1 MNHEY and CDR2 SMNVEV (reference sequence). This CDR3 has 13 residues. V was clipped by 8 bases and J by 10 bases; unmatched bases: 7. Here the CDR3 DNA reads TGTGCCAGCTCGGGACAGGGGGTAAGGGAGCAGTTCTTC. Its translation: CASSGQGVREQFF.

This clone was detected only a few times. The J gene is TRBJ1-2, the V gene TRBV18, with TRBD1 identical over 7 bases. This CDR3 is 15 amino acids long. V was clipped by 6 bases and J by 8 bases; unmatched bases: 15. Germline V gene data show CDR1 as KGHSH and CDR2 as LQKENI. CDR3 nucleotides: TGTGCCAGCTCGGACAGACAGGGACCTCCGGAGGGCTACACCTTC. Translation gives CASSDRQGPPEGYTF.

This chain links TRBV18 with TRBJ1-1; weak D call: TRBD1 (6 bases). CDR1 is KGHSH and CDR2 is LQKENI in the germline V gene. The CDR3 length is 15 residues. Trimming cost V 2 bases and J 1 base, with 11 bases left between them. The CDR3 sequence is CASSPEGTRNTEAFF. The CDR3 DNA reads TGTGCCAGCTCACCAGAGGGGACACGGAACACTGAAGCTTTCTTT.

The rearrangement joins TRBV7-8 to TRBJ1-2; 7 bases fit TRBD1. The CDR3 covers 15 residues. CDR1 and CDR2 (germline): SGHVS, FQNEAQ. V shed 5 bases, J shed 0 bases, and the junction held 6 bases outside the gene matches. The CDR3 protein is CASSAYRGTNYGYTF. In nucleotides, the CDR3 is TGTGCCAGCAGCGCCTACAGGGGAACTAACTATGGCTACACCTTC.

V and J are TRBV15 and TRBJ2-2, with D possibly TRBD2 on 5 matching bases. The CDR3 extends over 14 amino acids. Germline CDR1 is LNHNV and CDR2 is YYDKDF (reference sequence). V lost 3 bases and J lost 6, with 11 bases in between. CDR3 region: CATSSPWRAGELFF. The CDR3, as DNA: TGTGCCACCAGCAGCCCCTGGCGGGCCGGGGAGCTGTTTTTT.

The genes are TRBV11-2 and TRBJ1-5; 9 nucleotides line up with TRBD1. CDR3 length: 15 amino acids. V gave up 5 bases and J gave up 11 bases; unmatched junction bases: 13. CDR1 and CDR2 from the germline V gene are SGHAT and FQNNGV. The CDR3 protein is CASSPGQGTLRSQHF. In DNA form, the CDR3 reads TGTGCCAGCAGCCCGGGACAGGGTACCCTTCGGTCCCAGCATTTT.

The chain carries TRBV7-2 and TRBJ2-1; D gene uncertain. CDR1 and CDR2 from the germline V gene are SGHTA and FQGNSA. The V and J ends lost 5 bases and 0 bases respectively, with 17 bases between them. CDR3 size: 17 residues. The CDR3 sequence is CASSGTAATLSYNEQFF. For the CDR3, the DNA is TGTGCCAGCAGCGGAACGGCGGCCACTCTCTCCTACAATGAGCAGTTCTTC. Full variable domain (rest looked up from reference TRBV7-2 and TRBJ2-1): GAGVSQSPSNKVTEKGKDVELRCDPISGHTALYWYRQSLGQGLEFLIYFQGNSAPDKSGLPSDRFSAERTGGSVSTLTIQRTQQEDSAVYLCASSGTAATLSYNEQFFGPGTRLTVL.

This clone was detected once. This chain joins TRBV27 and TRBJ1-6; D unresolved. CDR3 size: 13 residues. V was cut by 4 bases and J by 6 bases, with 7 bases left in between. From germline, CDR1 is MNHEY and CDR2 SMNVEV (reference sequence). CDR3 in amino acids: CASSYLGNSPLHF. The DNA for the CDR3 is TGTGCCAGCAGTTATCTAGGTAATTCACCCCTCCACTTT.

The chain joins TRBV30 to TRBJ2-5; no reliable D call. CDR1 and CDR2 (germline): GTSNPN, SVGIG (reference sequence). V lost 2 bases and J 3 bases, leaving 10 bases between the germline ends. The CDR3 totals 13 residues. CDR3 sequence: CAWSLGSEETQYF. DNA for the CDR3: TGTGCCTGGAGTTTGGGAAGTGAAGAGACCCAGTACTTC.

V is TRBV18 and J is TRBJ1-5, with 7 bases lining up with TRBD1. The CDR3 is 16 residues long. Germline CDR1 KGHSH, CDR2 LQKENI. V trimming: 3 bases; J trimming: 2 bases; junction bases outside the gene matches: 7. CDR3 coding DNA: TGTGCCAGCTCACCCGAGGGACAGCATGGCAATCAGCCCCAGCATTTT. This encodes CASSPEGQHGNQPQHF.

V usage is TRBV9 and J usage is TRBJ2-1; 7 positions agree with TRBD2. Per the germline V gene, CDR1 is SGDLS and CDR2 is YYNGEE. J was trimmed by 6 bases and V by 1 base; bases with no gene match: 10. CDR3 length equals 16 residues. DNA of the CDR3: TGTGCCAGCAGCGTATTTAGCGGAACGGGGGGCAATGAGCAGTTCTTC. It specifies CASSVFSGTGGNEQFF.

The rearrangement uses TRBV9 and TRBJ2-2; TRBD1 might be the D (6 bases). V was trimmed by 6 bases and J by 2 bases, leaving 11 bases between them. CDR3 length: 14 amino acids. Germline values: CDR1 SGDLS, CDR2 YYNGEE. CDR3 region: CASTRDINTGELFF. The CDR3 nucleotides are TGTGCCAGCACCAGGGACATTAACACCGGGGAGCTGTTTTTT.

The rearrangement joins TRBV18 to TRBJ1-1; 7 bases align to TRBD1. In germline, CDR1 is KGHSH, CDR2 LQKENI. V was clipped by 4 bases and J by 1 base; unmatched bases: 0. The CDR3 is made up of 13 amino acids. CDR3: CASSRDRNTEAFF. In DNA, the CDR3 is TGTGCCAGCTCACGGGACAGGAACACTGAAGCTTTCTTT.

The chain joins TRBV5-1 to TRBJ2-5; no reliable D call. The end of the DNA aligns better with TRBJ2-7, so the J call may be wrong. The CDR3 runs 14 residues. CDR1 and CDR2 (germline): SGHRS, YFSETQ. CDR3 sequence reads: CASSLGSSSYEQYF. CDR3 DNA: TGCGCCAGCAGCTTGGGATCGAGCTCCTACGAGCAGTACTTC.

This rearrangement joins TRBV13 to TRBJ2-7, with D perhaps TRBD1 (5 bases). The CDR3 extends over 17 amino acids. The ends were cut back, 5 bases at V and 1 base at J, with 21 bases in the middle. Germline CDR1 reads PRHDT; CDR2 reads FYEKMQ (reference sequence). The CDR3 spells CASSATPTGPRSYEQYF. CDR3 nucleotide sequence: TGTGCCAGCAGCGCAACACCTACAGGTCCACGGTCCTACGAGCAGTACTTC.

This chain uses TRBV9 with TRBJ2-3; D is unclear. Germline CDR1 is SGDLS and CDR2 is YYNGEE. The CDR3 runs 16 residues. The V end lost 3 bases, the J end lost 4 bases, and 18 bases lay between the germline ends. In nucleotides, the CDR3 is TGTGCCAGCAGCGGAAAAGTTGGTGCGGTCGCAGATACGCAGTATTTT. Translated: CASSGKVGAVADTQYF.

This chain links TRBV5-6 with TRBJ1-6; no firm D call. CDR1 is SGHDT and CDR2 is YYEEEE in the germline V gene. Trimming removed 1 base at V and 7 bases at J, with 18 bases between. The CDR3 is made up of 17 amino acids. In DNA, the CDR3 is TGTGCCAGCAGCTTGTCCGTCACCCCGCGGGCCAATTCACCCCTCCACTTT. This gives the protein CASSLSVTPRANSPLHF.

With regard to this clone: Distinct nucleotide sequences in the sample also encode this CDR3. The chain links TRBV30 to TRBJ1-5; D not resolved. V lost 0 bases to trimming and J lost 3 bases, with 9 bases between them. The length of the CDR3 is 14 residues. CDR1 is GTSNPN and CDR2 is SVGIG in the germline V gene (reference sequence). DNA for the CDR3: TGTGCCTGGAGTGTAGGAGGGCTCAATCAGCCCCAGCATTTT. This codes for CAWSVGGLNQPQHF.

This chain joins TRBV11-2 and TRBJ2-6; unclear D gene. The CDR3 consists of 12 residues. CDR1 is SGHAT and CDR2 is FQNNGV in the germline V gene. The V end lost 5 bases, the J end lost 5 bases, and 4 bases lay between the germline ends. CDR3 residues: CASSPRANVLTF. CDR3 bases: TGTGCCAGCAGCCCACGGGCCAACGTCCTGACTTTC.

In this sample, this clone turned up a few times. The rearrangement uses TRBV19 and TRBJ2-6; perhaps TRBD1 as D (5 bases). Germline V gene lookup returns CDR1 LNHDA and CDR2 SQIVND (reference sequence). V was shortened by 1 base and J by 0 bases, with 10 bases between the two germline ends. The CDR3 is 17 amino acids. CDR3 sequence reads: CASSIVPDSSGANVLTF. As DNA, the CDR3 is TGTGCCAGTAGTATAGTCCCCGACAGCTCTGGGGCCAACGTCCTGACTTTC.

This clone was counted between two and nine times. The genes are TRBV7-2 and TRBJ2-7; TRBD2 matches at 9 bases. Germline V CDR1 and CDR2: SGHTA, FQGNSA. The CDR3 contains 16 residues. V shed 7 bases and J 0 bases; nucleotides not matched to a gene: 10. CDR3 coding DNA: TGTGCCAGCAACAAGGGACTAGCACCTGCCTCCTACGAGCAGTACTTC. Residues: CASNKGLAPASYEQYF.

The chain combines TRBV15 with TRBJ1-5, with TRBD1 matching over 9 bases. The germline V gene encodes CDR1 LNHNV and CDR2 YYDKDF (reference sequence). The V gene end was trimmed by 1 base and the J gene end by 1 base; junction bases not matched to a gene: 2. The CDR3 length is 16 residues. CDR3 amino acids: CATSRGGTGSNQPQHF. The DNA for the CDR3 is TGTGCCACCAGCAGAGGGGGGACAGGGAGCAATCAGCCCCAGCATTTT. Drawing the rest from reference TRBV15 and TRBJ1-5, the complete variable domain is DAMVIQNPRYQVTQFGKPVTLSCSQTLNHNVMYWYQQKSSQAPKLLFHYYDKDFNNEADTPDNFQSRRPNTSFCFLDIRSPGLGDTAMYLCATSRGGTGSNQPQHFGDGTRLSIL.

V gene TRBV16 combines with J gene TRBJ2-7, with no clear D. CDR3 length equals 14 residues. V gave up 6 bases and J gave up 3 bases, with 15 bases separating them. Germline V gene lookup returns CDR1 KGHSY and CDR2 FQNENV. CDR3 coding DNA: TGTGCCAGCAGTCCTTTGGAGTTCATCTACGAGCAGTACTTC. Its protein is CASSPLEFIYEQYF.

This clone came up once. The chain recombines TRBV5-1 with TRBJ2-7; possible D gene TRBD1, 6 bases. The length of the CDR3 is 14 residues. Germline CDR1 reads SGHRS; CDR2 reads YFSETQ. V lost 7 bases and J lost 4, with 18 bases in between. The CDR3 protein is CASGYQGLSYEQYF. The DNA of the CDR3 is TGCGCCAGCGGATACCAGGGGTTGTCGTACGAGCAGTACTTC.

The rearrangement joins TRBV6-1 to TRBJ1-1; 8 bases align to TRBD1. Per the germline V gene, CDR1 is MNHNS and CDR2 is SASEGT. The trim removed 3 bases at V and 1 base at J, leaving 4 bases unmatched. CDR3 length: 15 residues. Written as DNA, the CDR3 is TGTGCCAGCAGTGACAGGGGGCGCGGGAACACTGAAGCTTTCTTT. The encoded protein is CASSDRGRGNTEAFF.

This clone was detected a few times. V usage is TRBV5-8 and J usage is TRBJ2-6; TRBD1 aligns across 9 bases. Germline-derived CDR1 and CDR2 are SGHTS and YDEGEE. V shed 1 base and J 3 bases; nucleotides not matched to a gene: 5. The CDR3 runs to 17 residues. CDR3 coding DNA: TGTGCCAGCAGCTTGACAGGGGGCGTGAATGGGGCCAACGTCCTGACTTTC. Encoded protein: CASSLTGGVNGANVLTF. The variable domain in full, completed from reference TRBV5-8 and TRBJ2-6, reads EAGVTQSPTHLIKTRGQQATLRCSPISGHTSVYWYQQALGLGLQFLLWYDEGEERNRGNFPPRFSGRQFPNYSSELNVNALELEDSALYLCASSLTGGVNGANVLTFGAGSRLTVL.

This sequence joins TRBV6-9 and TRBJ1-4, with unresolved D. Trimming removed 6 bases from V and 7 bases from J, with 15 bases in between. Germline V gene data show CDR1 as MNHGY and CDR2 as SVAAGI. The CDR3 is 14 amino acids. CDR3 nucleotide sequence: TGTGCCAGCAGAGAACTGGGGTTTGCTGAAAAACTGTTTTTT. The encoded protein is CASRELGFAEKLFF.